The 12 T cell receptor beta chains below were found in one sample sequenced in a study of lymphopenia after photon versus proton radiotherapy. TCRdb's copy holds only in-frame clones and misses some; the assay was immunoSEQ multiplex PCR. The sample consists of tens of thousands of clones, around 86% of them appearing once. The sequenced sample was peripheral blood, obtained from a patient treated with proton-based radiotherapy. Every receptor here comes from an elderly man with esophageal cancer.

Points on this clone: A read error may account for a junction end that differs from germline. The chain uses TRBV6-5 and TRBJ1-1, with D tentatively TRBD1 (6 bases). The CDR3 has 15 residues. Germline CDR1 reads MNHEY; CDR2 reads SVGAGI. The CDR3 loop reads CANSYDRRPNTEAFF. For the CDR3, the DNA is TGTGCCAACAGTTATGACAGGAGACCTAACACTGAAGCTTTCTTT.

CDR3 residues: CASSPSHPKGTQYF. Here the CDR3 DNA reads TGTGCCAGCAGCCCGAGTCACCCCAAAGGGACCCAGTACTTC. The V and J genes are TRBV11-3 and TRBJ2-5, with D hard to call. V lost 5 bases to trimming and J lost 7 bases, with 17 bases between them. CDR3 size: 14 residues. The germline V gene encodes CDR1 SGHNT and CDR2 YENEEA.

This clone was recorded once. V is TRBV15 and J is TRBJ2-2; D gene ambiguous. The CDR3 sequence is 15 residues long. The germline V and J ends were trimmed by 0 bases and 4 bases, with 9 bases remaining between them. CDR1 LNHNV and CDR2 YYDKDF come from the germline V gene (reference sequence). This CDR3 reads CATSRESKATGELFF. As DNA, the CDR3 is TGTGCCACCAGCAGAGAGAGCAAGGCCACCGGGGAGCTGTTTTTT.

The rearrangement uses TRBV9 and TRBJ2-2, with no clear D. In germline, CDR1 is SGDLS, CDR2 YYNGEE. Trimming shortened V by 0 bases and J by 6 bases, and 9 bases separated the two germline ends. The CDR3 runs to 14 residues. In DNA, the CDR3 is TGTGCCAGCAGCGTAGTCCTGGGCGCCGGGGAGCTGTTTTTT. This gives the protein CASSVVLGAGELFF.

This rearrangement joins TRBV2 to TRBJ2-7; D possibly corresponds to TRBD1 (5 bases). V shed 5 bases and J shed 2 bases, with 13 bases lying between them. The V gene's germline CDR1 is SNHLY and CDR2 FYNNEI. The CDR3 has 14 residues. CDR3 DNA sequence: TGTGCCAGCAGTTCGGACACGAGGACCTACGAGCAGTACTTC. Residues: CASSSDTRTYEQYF.

The chain is built from TRBV25-1 and TRBJ1-3, with D perhaps matching TRBD1 (5 bases). The CDR3 runs to 14 residues. The germline CDR1 and CDR2 sequences are MGHDK and SYGVNS. Trimming removed 0 bases at V and 7 bases at J, with 10 bases between. CDR3 coding DNA: TGTGCCAGCAGTGAATATCGGGACGTCAACACCATATATTTT. Translation gives CASSEYRDVNTIYF. Complete variable domain (other parts from reference TRBV25-1 and TRBJ1-3): EADIYQTPRYLVIGTGKKITLECSQTMGHDKMYWYQQDPGMELHLIHYSYGVNSTEKGDLSSESTVSRIRTEHFPLTLESARPSHTSQYLCASSEYRDVNTIYFGEGSWLTVV.

This clone was counted once. The chain combines TRBV5-1 with TRBJ1-1; D is undetermined. The CDR3 spans 13 residues. Per the germline V gene, CDR1 is SGHRS and CDR2 is YFSETQ. Deletions cut 2 bases from V and 4 bases from J, with 9 bases between. The CDR3 here is CASSLRVGTEAFF. CDR3 nucleotides: TGCGCCAGCAGCTTAAGGGTGGGCACTGAAGCTTTCTTT. Full variable domain (missing parts from reference TRBV5-1 and TRBJ1-1): KAGVTQTPRYLIKTRGQQVTLSCSPISGHRSVSWYQQTPGQGLQFLFEYFSETQRNKGNFPGRFSGRQFSNSRSEMNVSTLELGDSALYLCASSLRVGTEAFFGQGTRLTVV.

The gene calls are TRBV19 and TRBJ1-3, with D unresolved. CDR1 and CDR2 (germline): LNHDA, SQIVND (reference sequence). This CDR3 spans 15 amino acids. Trimming shortened V by 6 bases and J by 0 bases, and 12 bases separated the two germline ends. The DNA of the CDR3 is TGTGCCAGTAGCCGGGCCGGTACCTCTGGAAACACCATATATTTT. Its protein product is CASSRAGTSGNTIYF.

The J gene is TRBJ2-5, the V gene TRBV2; TRBD1 is a possible D gene (6 bases). CDR3 length: 14 residues. Trimming cost V 3 bases and J 0 bases, with 8 bases left between them. Germline CDR1 is SNHLY and CDR2 is FYNNEI. The CDR3 nucleotides read TGTGCCAGCAGTGATCCAGGGGACCAAGAGACCCAGTACTTC. It translates to CASSDPGDQETQYF.

The chain carries TRBV10-3 and TRBJ2-7, with 8 bases lining up with TRBD1. The germline V gene has CDR1 ENHRY and CDR2 SYGVKD. Germline trimming cut 2 bases from V and 2 bases from J; bases unmatched to any gene: 5. CDR3 length: 15 amino acids. CDR3: CAISEPTTGAYEQYF. The CDR3 nucleotides are TGTGCCATCAGTGAGCCCACGACAGGGGCCTACGAGCAGTACTTC.

The rearrangement joins TRBV30 to TRBJ1-4, with a weak D call TRBD1 (5 bases). The CDR3 is 14 amino acids. Trimming left V 3 bases short and J 8 bases short, with 16 bases between. Germline V CDR1 and CDR2: GTSNPN, SVGIG (reference sequence). The CDR3 sequence: CAWRGGTVWEKLFF. CDR3 nucleotide sequence: TGTGCCTGGAGGGGGGGAACAGTTTGGGAAAAACTGTTTTTT.

The chain couples TRBV28 to TRBJ2-2, with TRBD1 matching 8 bases. Looked up from germline, CDR1 is MDHEN and CDR2 is SYDVKM. V shed 2 bases, J shed 6 bases, and the junction held 2 bases outside the gene matches. This CDR3 has 14 amino acids. CDR3 amino acids: CASSLGQGAGELFF. Here the CDR3 DNA reads TGTGCCAGCAGTTTAGGACAGGGTGCCGGGGAGCTGTTTTTT.